In this sample, the clone carrying this TCR beta chain turned up once. Its antigen is currently unknown. The final CDR3 position lacks the conserved phenylalanine or tryptophan, pointing to a likely read error. It is unclear where the CDR3 begins or ends on the DNA, so no DNA is shown, and the CDR3 is as TCRdb lists it. From its first to its last residue, the CDR3 has 14 amino acids. Germline lookup yields CDR1 SGHTA and CDR2 FQGNSA. 60 Vbeta and 13 Jbeta primers were used in PCR. The repertoire was sequenced with immunoSEQ multiplex PCR; TCRdb's copy has only in-frame clones and lacks some. The sample holds about 160,000 clones, about three quarters seen once. This sample is drawn from a study of cytomegalovirus exposure and HLA in healthy donors. Whole-study context: Out of 350 to 400 genotyped donors, about 80% belonged to the Caucasian-associated ancestry cluster.

Study-wide points: Whilst most TCR sequences proved rare, a subset of public TCRs occurred across many donors. A later analysis revealed that TCR association rates differed between HLA loci, peaking at DRB1 and bottoming out at HLA-C. Three CMV-associated chains proved CMV antigen-specific in vitro.

This chain connects TRBV7-2 to TRBJ1-2; the table names TRBD1, a call not compared with the DNA. Sequenced: PBMCs. The sequence was obtained from a woman aged 45-65 years in good health and CMV-seropositive. CDR3 protein: CASSLNPGQGAIES.